The T cell receptor beta chain under discussion was sequenced for a study of control samples from healthy donors and cancer patients. Using immunoSEQ multiplex PCR, the repertoire was profiled, and TCRdb retains in-frame clones only, with some absent. The sample yields approximately 52,000 clones, roughly 90% seen once. The CDR3 extends over 13 amino acids. Trimming took 0 bases from V and 4 from J, leaving 4 bases between them. In germline, CDR1 is MNHEY, CDR2 SVGEGT. The rearrangement joins TRBV6-2 or TRBV6-3 to TRBJ2-1; no definite D call. Sequencing input: blood. The TCR was taken from a man in his forties or fifties in good health. The CDR3 DNA reads as TGTGCCAGCAGTTACTCACTTTACAATGAGCAGTTCTTC. Its translation is CASSYSLYNEQFF.